This passage covers 30 T cell receptor beta chains from one sample sequenced in a study of T cell changes during pregnancy in multiple sclerosis. Sequencing used immunoSEQ multiplex PCR; TCRdb keeps in-frame clones, though not all of them. The data show around 96,000 clones, roughly 93% seen once. This specimen was peripheral blood, taken in the third trimester of pregnancy. These receptors were collected from a female donor with multiple sclerosis, enrolled in a pregnancy study.

The chain combines TRBV5-1 with TRBJ2-7; D call uncertain. The CDR3 has 13 residues. The germline CDR1 and CDR2 sequences are SGHRS and YFSETQ. V was cut by 5 bases and J by 6 bases, with 15 bases left in between. The CDR3 sequence: CASSRDSQSEQYF. The CDR3, as DNA: TGCGCCAGCAGTCGCGACTCCCAGAGCGAGCAGTACTTC.

The chain joins TRBV28 to TRBJ1-1; D possibly corresponds to TRBD1 (5 bases). The CDR3 is 12 residues long. CDR1 and CDR2 (germline): MDHEN, SYDVKM. V was shortened by 6 bases and J by 4 bases, with 9 bases between the two germline ends. The CDR3 nucleotides are TGTGCCAGCAGGCGACAGTCCACTGAAGCTTTCTTT. Translation: CASRRQSTEAFF.

The rearrangement uses TRBV5-6 and TRBJ2-5, with 10 positions matching TRBD2. With V trimmed by 0 bases and J by 4 bases, 6 bases remained unmatched. The CDR3 has 16 amino acids. Germline CDR1 SGHDT, CDR2 YYEEEE. This CDR3 is CASSLATAGGRETQYF. For the CDR3, the DNA is TGTGCCAGCAGCTTGGCCACAGCGGGAGGGAGAGAGACCCAGTACTTC.

This clone was detected ten times or more. The chain couples TRBV4-2 to TRBJ2-7, with 7 bases matching TRBD2. The germline CDR1 and CDR2 sequences are LGHNA and YNFKEQ. This CDR3 spans 17 amino acids. The J segment lost 5 bases and the V segment lost 0 bases, leaving 13 bases of the junction unmatched. CDR3 nucleotides: TGTGCCAGCAGCCAAGAAGTCGGCGCGGGAGCAAGCCACGAGCAGTACTTC. Translation: CASSQEVGAGASHEQYF.

This rearrangement joins TRBV7-9 to TRBJ1-1; D may be TRBD1 (5 bases). V was shortened by 4 bases and J by 6 bases, with 15 bases between the two germline ends. Germline-derived CDR1 and CDR2 are SEHNR and FQNEAQ (reference sequence). The CDR3 sequence is 14 residues long. For the CDR3, the DNA is TGTGCCAGCAGCTCACTCGGGGGATGGGCTGAAGCTTTCTTT. Its protein product is CASSSLGGWAEAFF.

The genes are TRBV28 and TRBJ2-7; 9 nucleotides agree with TRBD2. The germline V gene has CDR1 MDHEN and CDR2 SYDVKM. The CDR3 is 13 amino acids. V shed 9 bases and J 4 bases; nucleotides not matched to a gene: 7. The CDR3 sequence is CASAGLAGYEQYF. The CDR3 nucleotides are TGTGCCAGTGCGGGACTAGCAGGATACGAGCAGTACTTC.

The rearrangement links TRBV28 to TRBJ2-5, with no clear D. V lost 3 bases, J lost 2 bases, and 7 bases lay in between. The CDR3 loop spans 13 amino acids. Germline V gene lookup returns CDR1 MDHEN and CDR2 SYDVKM. The CDR3 DNA sequence: TGTGCCAGCAGTTTTGGCCAACAAGAGACCCAGTACTTC. It encodes CASSFGQQETQYF. Together with reference TRBV28 and TRBJ2-5, the CDR3 gives the full variable domain: DVKVTQSSRYLVKRTGEKVFLECVQDMDHENMFWYRQDPGLGLRLIYFSYDVKMKEKGDIPEGYSVSREKKERFSLILESASTNQTSMYLCASSFGQQETQYFGPGTRLLVL.

The chain joins TRBV7-8 to TRBJ2-6, with 8 bases fitting TRBD2. Germline CDR1 is SGHVS and CDR2 is FQNEAQ. CDR3 length: 19 amino acids. The V and J ends lost 2 bases and 0 bases, in that order; junction bases with no gene match: 9. The CDR3: CASSLRRAGGSSGANVLTF. CDR3 DNA sequence: TGTGCCAGCAGCTTACGCCGGGCGGGAGGCAGCTCTGGGGCCAACGTCCTGACTTTC.

The chain couples TRBV18 to TRBJ1-1; D might be TRBD1 (6 bases). Trimming cost V 3 bases and J 8 bases, with 10 bases left between them. Germline assignment: CDR1 KGHSH and CDR2 LQKENI. The CDR3 spans 12 residues. CDR3 loop: CASSPTGMEAFF. CDR3 in DNA: TGTGCCAGCTCACCTACAGGGATGGAAGCTTTCTTT.

The chain uses TRBV15 and TRBJ1-1, with D possibly matching TRBD1 (6 bases). The V gene lost 0 bases and the J gene lost 4 bases, with 18 bases spanning the gap. Germline V gene lookup returns CDR1 LNHNV and CDR2 YYDKDF (reference sequence). The CDR3 has 17 amino acids. The CDR3 protein is CATSRDPGRGIGTEAFF. The CDR3 DNA follows: TGTGCCACCAGCAGAGATCCTGGCAGGGGCATAGGCACTGAAGCTTTCTTT.

The J gene is TRBJ2-6, the V gene TRBV19, with D possibly matching TRBD2 (5 bases). V was pared by 11 bases and J by 1 base, with 15 bases between. Germline V lookup: CDR1 LNHDA, CDR2 SQIVND (reference sequence). The CDR3 is 15 amino acids. Here the CDR3 reads CASATRWSGANVLTF. The CDR3 region has the DNA TGTGCCTCAGCAACTAGGTGGTCTGGGGCCAACGTCCTGACTTTC.

The chain carries TRBV7-2 and TRBJ2-3, with a weak D call TRBD1 (5 bases). The CDR3 totals 15 residues. CDR1 and CDR2 from the germline V gene are SGHTA and FQGNSA. Trimming removed 2 bases at V and 2 bases at J, with 11 bases between. The CDR3 bases are TGTGCCAGCAGCTTAAGGGGCTCTCACACAGATACGCAGTATTTT. Protein product: CASSLRGSHTDTQYF.

V usage is TRBV6-5 and J usage is TRBJ1-5, with TRBD1 matching over 9 bases. The germline V gene encodes CDR1 MNHEY and CDR2 SVGAGI. The V segment lost 6 bases and the J segment 4 bases; nucleotides outside the gene matches: 4. CDR3 length: 14 amino acids. The CDR3 here is CASRGTGLNQPQHF. In nucleotides, the CDR3 is TGTGCCAGCAGAGGGACAGGGCTGAATCAGCCCCAGCATTTT.

The chain links TRBV28 to TRBJ1-4; D remains unclear. The CDR3 sequence is 11 residues long. The germline gives CDR1 MDHEN, CDR2 SYDVKM. V lost 8 bases, J lost 11 bases, and 12 bases lay in between. Here the CDR3 DNA reads TGTGCCAGCGGAGAGATCGGGAAACTGTTTTTT. Its translation: CASGEIGKLFF.

The rearrangement links TRBV19 to TRBJ1-2; the match to TRBD1 covers 9 bases. Germline values: CDR1 LNHDA, CDR2 SQIVND (reference sequence). Unmatched junction bases numbered 8, after V lost 4 bases and J lost 2 bases. This CDR3 comprises 16 residues. The CDR3 DNA is TGTGCCAGTAGTACATCGCGGGACAGGGTGAACTATGGCTACACCTTC. Its translation is CASSTSRDRVNYGYTF. The entire variable domain, with the rest obtained from reference TRBV19 and TRBJ1-2, is as follows: DGGITQSPKYLFRKEGQNVTLSCEQNLNHDAMYWYRQDPGQGLRLIYYSQIVNDFQKGDIAEGYSVSREKKESFPLTVTSAQKNPTAFYLCASSTSRDRVNYGYTFGSGTRLTVV.

The chain is built from TRBV6-6 and TRBJ2-5, with D perhaps TRBD2 (7 bases). CDR1 and CDR2 (germline): MNHNY, SVGAGI (reference sequence). CDR3 length: 16 amino acids. The V and J ends lost 5 bases and 2 bases respectively, with 18 bases between them. The chain's CDR3 is CASSQSGTTGQETQYF. In DNA, the CDR3 is TGTGCCAGCAGTCAATCGGGGACTACAGGGCAAGAGACCCAGTACTTC.

The chain couples TRBV18 to TRBJ2-7; D perhaps matches TRBD2 (5 bases). The CDR3 extends over 13 amino acids. V lost 6 bases to trimming and J lost 3 bases, with 12 bases between them. From germline, CDR1 is KGHSH and CDR2 LQKENI. The CDR3 loop is CASSPGVNYEQYF. The CDR3 DNA reads TGTGCCAGCTCCCCCGGGGTGAACTACGAGCAGTACTTC.

The chain links TRBV6-4 to TRBJ2-2; tentatively, D is TRBD2 (6 bases). The CDR3 length is 15 residues. Germline lookup yields CDR1 MRHNA and CDR2 SNTAGT. V was pared by 0 bases and J by 4 bases, with 9 bases between. The CDR3 bases are TGTGCCAGCAGTGACTCGACGACTAGCACCGGGGAGCTGTTTTTT. Translated, it gives CASSDSTTSTGELFF.

The rearrangement joins TRBV6-1 to TRBJ2-7; no clear D gene. The CDR3 consists of 11 residues. V was trimmed by 3 bases and J by 2 bases, leaving 2 bases between them. The germline V gene has CDR1 MNHNS and CDR2 SASEGT. Written as DNA, the CDR3 is TGTGCCAGCAGTGATACCTACGAGCAGTACTTC. As protein: CASSDTYEQYF.

This clone was counted once. The rearrangement joins TRBV6-6 to TRBJ1-5, with a tentative D call TRBD1 (5 bases). Per the germline V gene, CDR1 is MNHNY and CDR2 is SVGAGI (reference sequence). Trimming cost V 0 bases and J 6 bases, with 15 bases left between them. The CDR3 covers 16 residues. CDR3 protein: CASSYSPTASSQPQHF. CDR3 bases: TGTGCCAGCAGTTACTCCCCGACAGCTAGTTCTCAGCCCCAGCATTTT.

The rearrangement uses TRBV7-6 and TRBJ1-2, with unresolved D. The V gene lost 5 bases and the J gene lost 8 bases, with 18 bases spanning the gap. CDR1 and CDR2 from the germline V gene are SGHVS and FNYEAQ. The CDR3 loop spans 14 amino acids. Here the CDR3 DNA reads TGTGCCAGCAGCCGAACCTCCGGGAGCCGGGGCTACACCTTC. This sequence encodes CASSRTSGSRGYTF. Based on the CDR3 plus reference TRBV7-6 and TRBJ1-2, the full variable domain is GAGVSQSPRYKVTKRGQDVALRCDPISGHVSLYWYRQALGQGPEFLTYFNYEAQQDKSGLPNDRFSAERPEGSISTLTIQRTEQRDSAMYRCASSRTSGSRGYTFGSGTRLTVV.

The CDR3 is CASSDSGKKGELFF. The CDR3 DNA reads TGTGCCAGCAGCGATAGCGGGAAGAAGGGGGAGCTGTTTTTT. This chain links TRBV21-1 with TRBJ2-2; no check of the table's D call, TRBD2, against the DNA was made. TRBV21-1 is tagged as a pseudogene. The CDR3 spans 14 residues.

The chain couples TRBV5-4 to TRBJ2-1; D remains unclear. The V gene lost 0 bases and the J gene lost 9 bases, with 10 bases spanning the gap. The germline CDR1 and CDR2 sequences are SGHNT and YYREEE (reference sequence). The CDR3 runs 13 residues. CDR3 bases: TGTGCCAGCAGCTTGGTAGAGCCCGGTGAGCAGTTCTTC. Protein product: CASSLVEPGEQFF.

This clone has more than one count but fewer than ten. The rearrangement uses TRBV7-2 and TRBJ2-3; 7 positions match TRBD2. This CDR3 is built from 16 residues. The germline V gene has CDR1 SGHTA and CDR2 FQGNSA. The trim removed 3 bases at V and 4 bases at J, leaving 10 bases unmatched. DNA of the CDR3: TGTGCCAGCAGCTTTCACTCGGGCGGGAGAGCAGATACGCAGTATTTT. It codes for CASSFHSGGRADTQYF.

The chain recombines TRBV15 with TRBJ2-4, with 9 bases identical to TRBD1. The trim removed 0 bases at V and 8 bases at J, leaving 14 bases unmatched. This CDR3 region has 18 residues. Looked up from germline, CDR1 is LNHNV and CDR2 is YYDKDF (reference sequence). CDR3 residues: CATSREAGQGGGQHIQYF. CDR3 DNA sequence: TGTGCCACCAGCAGAGAGGCGGGACAGGGTGGGGGGCAGCACATTCAGTACTTC.

The J gene is TRBJ1-1, the V gene TRBV5-1, with D tentatively TRBD1 (5 bases). This CDR3 is built from 16 residues. Germline V lookup: CDR1 SGHRS, CDR2 YFSETQ. V was shortened by 4 bases and J by 3 bases, with 19 bases between the two germline ends. The CDR3 loop reads CASSLRSKWGHTEAFF. The CDR3 nucleotides are TGCGCCAGCAGCCTCAGAAGCAAATGGGGCCACACTGAAGCTTTCTTT.

This clone appeared a single time. The chain carries TRBV10-3 and TRBJ2-1; 12 positions agree with TRBD2. CDR1 ENHRY and CDR2 SYGVKD come from the germline V gene. The CDR3 is made up of 16 amino acids. The J segment lost 9 bases and the V segment lost 4 bases, leaving 10 bases of the junction unmatched. The CDR3 spells CAISGGLAGARVEQFF. The CDR3, as DNA: TGTGCCATCAGTGGGGGACTAGCGGGCGCGCGAGTTGAGCAGTTCTTC.

The chain employs TRBV6-4 and TRBJ2-3; D gene uncertain. This CDR3 spans 13 amino acids. Germline CDR1 reads MRHNA; CDR2 reads SNTAGT. Trimming removed 3 bases from V and 4 bases from J, with 8 bases in between. The CDR3 DNA reads TGTGCCAGCAGTGAGGGCGCCTCAGATACGCAGTATTTT. The encoded protein is CASSEGASDTQYF.

This sequence joins TRBV27 and TRBJ2-7; TRBD2 matches 12 bases. Germline CDR1 MNHEY, CDR2 SMNVEV (reference sequence). V was pared by 4 bases and J by 0 bases, with 4 bases of the junction left unmatched. The CDR3 consists of 16 residues. CDR3 sequence reads: CASSSWTSGNSYEQYF. CDR3 in DNA: TGTGCCAGCAGTTCCTGGACTAGCGGGAACTCCTACGAGCAGTACTTC.

This chain uses TRBV9 with TRBJ2-3, with D possibly being TRBD2 (5 bases). The germline gives CDR1 SGDLS, CDR2 YYNGEE. With 1 base removed from V and 0 bases from J, the gap between germline ends came to 12 bases. CDR3 length equals 16 residues. CDR3 protein: CASSVNTDSSTDTQYF. The CDR3 DNA reads as TGTGCCAGCAGCGTAAACACGGACTCTAGCACAGATACGCAGTATTTT.